A single TCR beta chain is shown here with its context. What it binds is unknown. These data originate in a study of cytotoxic CD8 clonotypes in ibrutinib-treated CLL. Looking at the study overall: An average of 255,043 productive templates and about 100,000 productive rearrangements was obtained per sample.

Findings and limits, study-wide: There were few public clonotypes, and on treatment they contracted or stayed stable. Sampling of sustained-remission and progressing patients occurred at differing times.

The TCR beta libraries used about 2 micrograms of genomic DNA that came from cryopreserved PBMCs. Sequencing used immunoSEQ multiplex PCR; TCRdb keeps in-frame clones, though not all of them. The sample has about 130,000 clones; less than 90% are singletons. Specimen: PBMCs, collected after 24 months of ibrutinib treatment. The TCR was taken from a human donor with chronic lymphocytic leukemia.

The CDR3 is CASSERTNYEQYF. The CDR3 DNA sequence: TGTGCCAGCAGCGAGAGGACAAACTACGAGCAGTACTTC. The chain couples TRBV7-9 to TRBJ2-7; weak D call: TRBD1 (5 bases). The germline gives CDR1 SEHNR, CDR2 FQNEAQ (reference sequence). Trimming shortened V by 5 bases and J by 3 bases, and 11 bases separated the two germline ends. This CDR3 region has 13 residues.